The rows below give T cell receptor beta chains drawn from one sample of a study of T-cell reconstitution after alpha-beta-depleted transplantation in children. TCRdb analysed the PCR reads with MiXCR anew, one entry per CDR3 protein. The data hold fewer than 1 million distinct CDR3 sequences, with roughly 15% observed a single time. The specimen comprised PBMCs, mostly from graft donor cells, sampled 360 days after TCRalphabeta/CD19-depleted stem cell transplant. The receptors were gathered from a male patient aged 10-17 years who had a stem cell transplant for acute lymphoblastic leukemia, so the T cells may come from the graft donor. The CDR3 runs from the conserved cysteine through the conserved F or W. A D gene is named only where the DNA matches it firmly. The listing skips clone size in some rows; elsewhere it reads once, few, many or a size class.

D gene: -
J gene: TRBJ2-3
clone size: few
V gene: TRBV11-2
CDR3 DNA: TGTGCCAGCAACTCGTGGGTAGGGCCCGGCACAGATACGCAGTATTTT
CDR3 protein: CASNSWVGPGTDTQYF

D gene: -
J gene: TRBJ1-2
clone size: few
V gene: TRBV6-5
CDR3 DNA: TGTGCCAGCAGTTCCCCTGGAGGACTAGGAGGCAACACCTTC
CDR3 protein: CASSSPGGLGGNTF

D gene: -
J gene: TRBJ2-1
clone size: -
V gene: TRBV10-2
CDR3 DNA: TGCGCCAGCAGTGAGCGCGGTGAGCAGTTCTTC
CDR3 protein: CASSERGEQFF

D gene: TRBD1
J gene: TRBJ2-1
clone size: -
V gene: TRBV5-1
CDR3 DNA: TGCGCCAGCAGCTTTCTCCCGGACAGGGGGCGAGTCAATGAGCAGTTCTTC
CDR3 protein: CASSFLPDRGRVNEQFF

D gene: -
J gene: TRBJ2-1
clone size: few
V gene: TRBV5-6
CDR3 DNA: TGTGCCAGCAGCTTGGCTGGGTACGGCGAGCAGTTCTTC
CDR3 protein: CASSLAGYGEQFF

D gene: -
J gene: TRBJ1-6
clone size: -
V gene: TRBV7-3
CDR3 DNA: TGTGCCAGCAGCTTAACGGGGGCCCCAAATTCACCCCTCCACTTT
CDR3 protein: CASSLTGAPNSPLHF

D gene: TRBD1
J gene: TRBJ2-3
clone size: -
V gene: TRBV20-1
CDR3 DNA: TGCAGTGCTATAGGACAGGGGCGCACAGATACGCAGTATTTT
CDR3 protein: CSAIGQGRTDTQYF

D gene: -
J gene: TRBJ2-3
clone size: many
V gene: TRBV7-2
CDR3 DNA: TGTGCCAGCAGCTTACTACAGGGTACAGATACGCAGTATTTT
CDR3 protein: CASSLLQGTDTQYF

D gene: -
J gene: TRBJ2-2
clone size: few
V gene: TRBV4-2
CDR3 DNA: TGTGCCAGCAGCCAAGACGAGGGTATAGGCGACACCGGGGAGCTGTTTTTT
CDR3 protein: CASSQDEGIGDTGELFF

D gene: -
J gene: TRBJ1-5
clone size: few
V gene: TRBV7-3
CDR3 DNA: TGTGCCAGCAGCCCCGGGAGTACAGGTCAGCCCCAGCATTTT
CDR3 protein: CASSPGSTGQPQHF

D gene: -
J gene: TRBJ2-7
clone size: -
V gene: TRBV3-1
CDR3 DNA: TGTGCCAGCAGCCAAGATCGGACGGGGGCCCTCTCCTACGAGCAGTACTTC
CDR3 protein: CASSQDRTGALSYEQYF

D gene: TRBD1
J gene: TRBJ2-7
clone size: few
V gene: TRBV12-3/TRBV12-4
CDR3 DNA: TGTACCAGCAGTTGGTGGGACAGTCCCGCATATTGGTCCTACGAGCAGTACTTC
CDR3 protein: CTSSWWDSPAYWSYEQYF

D gene: TRBD2
J gene: TRBJ2-1
clone size: many
V gene: TRBV5-5
CDR3 DNA: TGTGCCAGCAGCCGGGACTACCCCAATGAGCAGTTCTTC
CDR3 protein: CASSRDYPNEQFF

D gene: -
J gene: TRBJ1-1
clone size: few
V gene: TRBV9
CDR3 DNA: TGTGCCAGCAGCGCCCTCCAGAACACTGAAGCTTTCTTT
CDR3 protein: CASSALQNTEAFF

D gene: TRBD1
J gene: TRBJ2-2
clone size: -
V gene: TRBV13
CDR3 DNA: TGTGCCAGCAGCCGCCAACAGGGGCGCAAGGCGAACACCGGGGAGCTGTTTTTT
CDR3 protein: CASSRQQGRKANTGELFF

D gene: TRBD1
J gene: TRBJ2-5
clone size: few
V gene: TRBV12-3/TRBV12-4
CDR3 DNA: TGTGCCAGCAGTTCCGGGGACAGTGCACAAGAGACCCAGTACTTC
CDR3 protein: CASSSGDSAQETQYF

D gene: TRBD1
J gene: TRBJ1-1
clone size: -
V gene: TRBV10-3
CDR3 DNA: TGTGCCACGAGGACAGGGGGGAACACTGAAGCTTTCTTT
CDR3 protein: CATRTGGNTEAFF

D gene: -
J gene: TRBJ2-7
clone size: few
V gene: TRBV5-1
CDR3 DNA: TGCGCCAGCAGCTTGGTCACTTTGGGGCCTACCTACGAGCAGTACTTC
CDR3 protein: CASSLVTLGPTYEQYF

D gene: -
J gene: TRBJ1-1
clone size: few
V gene: TRBV6-1
CDR3 DNA: TGTGCCAGCAGTGACAACAGGATGAACACTGAAGCTTTCTTT
CDR3 protein: CASSDNRMNTEAFF

D gene: -
J gene: TRBJ2-2
clone size: few
V gene: TRBV11-1
CDR3 DNA: TGTGCCAGCAGCCCGACACAGGGATCGCAGCAGGTCACCGGGGAGCTGTTTTTT
CDR3 protein: CASSPTQGSQQVTGELFF

D gene: TRBD2
J gene: TRBJ2-3
clone size: -
V gene: TRBV7-9
CDR3 DNA: TGTGCCAGCAGCTACCGGGCGGGAGAGTCAGATACGCAGTATTTT
CDR3 protein: CASSYRAGESDTQYF

D gene: TRBD2
J gene: TRBJ2-1
clone size: few
V gene: TRBV4-1
CDR3 DNA: TGCGCCAGCAGCCAAGTGCCTGCGGGAGGGCCAATAAGGAGGTCCTACAATGAGCAGTTCTTC
CDR3 protein: CASSQVPAGGPIRRSYNEQFF

D gene: -
J gene: TRBJ2-7
clone size: -
V gene: TRBV5-6
CDR3 DNA: TGTGCCAGCAGCTTGTTGGGAATTCAGGTCTACGAGCAGTACTTC
CDR3 protein: CASSLLGIQVYEQYF

D gene: TRBD2
J gene: TRBJ2-3
clone size: many
V gene: TRBV4-1
CDR3 DNA: TGCGCCAGCAGCCACCAAACGGGACTAGCGGGACCACGCCGCACAGATACGCAGTATTTT
CDR3 protein: CASSHQTGLAGPRRTDTQYF

D gene: TRBD1
J gene: TRBJ2-1
clone size: many
V gene: TRBV29-1
CDR3 DNA: TGCAGCGTTATTGGAAGGGACAGGGAAAACAATGAGCAGTTCTTC
CDR3 protein: CSVIGRDRENNEQFF

D gene: TRBD1
J gene: TRBJ2-3
clone size: few
V gene: TRBV28
CDR3 DNA: TGTGCCAGCAGTTTCCAAGGACAGGCCACAGATACGCAGTATTTT
CDR3 protein: CASSFQGQATDTQYF

D gene: -
J gene: TRBJ2-7
clone size: many
V gene: TRBV3-1
CDR3 DNA: TGTGCCAGCAGCCATCGGACAGCCTACGAGCAGTACTTC
CDR3 protein: CASSHRTAYEQYF

D gene: TRBD2
J gene: TRBJ2-1
clone size: few
V gene: TRBV12-3/TRBV12-4
CDR3 DNA: TGTGCCAGCAGTGCCTATCTAGCGGGAGGCGTTATCAGTGAGCAGTTCTTC
CDR3 protein: CASSAYLAGGVISEQFF

D gene: TRBD1
J gene: TRBJ1-4
clone size: -
V gene: TRBV10-1
CDR3 DNA: TGCGCCAGCCAGGGACAGAACCATGAAAAACTGTTTTTT
CDR3 protein: CASQGQNHEKLFF